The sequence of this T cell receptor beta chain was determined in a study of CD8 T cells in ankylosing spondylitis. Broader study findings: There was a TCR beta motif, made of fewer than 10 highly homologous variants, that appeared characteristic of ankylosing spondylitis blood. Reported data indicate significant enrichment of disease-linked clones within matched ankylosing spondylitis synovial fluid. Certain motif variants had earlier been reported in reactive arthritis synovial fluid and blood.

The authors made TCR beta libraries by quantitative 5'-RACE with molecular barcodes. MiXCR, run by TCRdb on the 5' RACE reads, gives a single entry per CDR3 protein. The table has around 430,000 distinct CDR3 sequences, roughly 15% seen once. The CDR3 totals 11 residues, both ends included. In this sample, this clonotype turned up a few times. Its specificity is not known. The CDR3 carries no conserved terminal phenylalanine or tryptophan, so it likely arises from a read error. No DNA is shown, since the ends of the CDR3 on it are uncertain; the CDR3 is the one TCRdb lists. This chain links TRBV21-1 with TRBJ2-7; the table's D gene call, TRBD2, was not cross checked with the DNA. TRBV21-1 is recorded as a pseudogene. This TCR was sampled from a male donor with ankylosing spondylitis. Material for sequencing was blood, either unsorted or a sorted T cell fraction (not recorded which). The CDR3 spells CASSTKGPSVA.